Shown below are 2 T cell receptor beta chains from a single sample sequenced in a study of cytomegalovirus exposure and HLA in healthy donors. Researchers ran the PCR with 60 Vbeta and 13 Jbeta primers. Here immunoSEQ multiplex PCR was the method, and the copy in TCRdb shows in-frame clones only, minus some. The sample spans 200,000 to 250,000 clones; the ten largest clones claim about 0.9%. Material for sequencing was PBMCs. All receptors come from a woman aged 25 to 45 in good health and CMV-seropositive.

This chain joins TRBV10-3 and TRBJ2-7; TRBD2 is a possible D gene (5 bases). CDR3 size: 14 residues. Germline lookup yields CDR1 ENHRY and CDR2 SYGVKD. Trimming removed 2 bases from V and 2 bases from J, with 10 bases in between. Here the CDR3 DNA reads TGTGCCATCAGTGAGGGGGAGATAGCCTACGAGCAGTACTTC. It yields the protein CAISEGEIAYEQYF.

This chain links TRBV6-1 with TRBJ1-3; D unclear. Germline V lookup: CDR1 MNHNS, CDR2 SASEGT. The CDR3 loop spans 14 amino acids. Trimming pared 5 bases from V and 0 bases from J, leaving 8 bases between. The CDR3 DNA sequence: TGTGCCAGCAGTCCAGTGTCCTCTGGAAACACCATATATTTT. Encoded protein: CASSPVSSGNTIYF.